The T cell receptor (beta chain) under discussion was sequenced for a study of PD-1 blockade in classical Hodgkin lymphoma. Study-level points and caveats: Complete responders entered with baseline diversity on par with newly diagnosed patients, the results showed. Whereas CD4+ TCR diversity had risen significantly by C4D1, CD8+ TCR diversity had not.

On this clone: As yet, its antigen is unknown.

This CDR3 contains 13 residues. The germline V gene encodes CDR1 MNHNS and CDR2 SASEGT. The V gene end was trimmed by 6 bases and the J gene end by 2 bases; junction bases not matched to a gene: 3. Each patient experienced a relapse that followed autologous stem cell transplantation, and brentuximab vedotin exposure varied. Clones were sequenced by immunoSEQ multiplex PCR, and TCRdb holds only the in-frame ones, with some missing. The table has 66,000 or so clones, roughly two thirds seen once. This clonotype was obtained from a human donor with classical Hodgkin lymphoma. This chain connects TRBV6-1 to TRBJ2-7, with TRBD1 matching 8 bases. Sequenced here: peripheral blood mononuclear cells (PBMCs), sampled before the second cycle of nivolumab. CDR3 loop: CASSRTGPYEQYF. The CDR3 nucleotides read TGTGCCAGCAGCCGGACAGGGCCCTACGAGCAGTACTTC.